The 20 T cell receptor beta chains presented below share a single source sample, sequenced in a study of blood T cell repertoires in COVID-19. Clones were sequenced by immunoSEQ multiplex PCR, and TCRdb holds only the in-frame ones, with some missing. Here the sample spans hundreds of thousands of clones, more than 75% being singletons. Sequencing was done on a sample of PBMCs or T cells enriched from blood (not recorded which). Receptor source: a woman aged 50 to 60 who had recovered from COVID-19.

As concerns this clone: Given the absence of the conserved phenylalanine or tryptophan at the CDR3 end, a read error is likely. The limits of the CDR3 on the DNA are not certain, so only TCRdb's listed CDR3 is given. The CDR3 region is CASRPSAAPLGG. This chain connects TRBV2 to TRBJ1-1. In germline, CDR1 is SNHLY, CDR2 FYNNEI. From its first to its last residue, the CDR3 has 12 amino acids.

V usage is TRBV25-1 and J usage is TRBJ2-7; D perhaps matches TRBD1 (6 bases). CDR1 and CDR2 from the germline V gene are MGHDK and SYGVNS. The germline V and J ends were trimmed by 2 bases and 3 bases, with 14 bases remaining between them. The CDR3 is 15 residues long. The DNA for the CDR3 is TGTGCCAGCAGTGAACAGGGGACCACCCGCTACGAGCAGTACTTC. The encoded protein is CASSEQGTTRYEQYF.

The rearrangement uses TRBV6-6 and TRBJ2-1; weak D call: TRBD2 (5 bases). Germline CDR1 reads MNHNY; CDR2 reads SVGAGI (reference sequence). The CDR3 runs to 14 residues. The V and J ends lost 7 bases and 3 bases respectively, with 13 bases between them. Here the CDR3 reads CASKRTGIYNEQFF. DNA of the CDR3: TGTGCCAGCAAGCGGACGGGGATCTACAATGAGCAGTTCTTC.

The V gene is TRBV11-2, the J gene TRBJ1-6; tentative D call: TRBD1 (6 bases). V shed 2 bases and J shed 1 base, with 15 bases lying between them. Germline V gene sequence: CDR1 SGHAT, CDR2 FQNNGV. The CDR3 loop spans 18 amino acids. CDR3 DNA sequence: TGTGCCAGCAGCTTAAGCGTTCAGGGGAGATCCTATAATTCACCCCTCCACTTT. Protein product: CASSLSVQGRSYNSPLHF. Combining the CDR3 with reference TRBV11-2 and TRBJ1-6 gives the whole variable domain EAGVAQSPRYKIIEKRQSVAFWCNPISGHATLYWYQQILGQGPKLLIQFQNNGVVDDSQLPKDRFSAERLKGVDSTLKIQPAKLEDSAVYLCASSLSVQGRSYNSPLHFGNGTRLTVT.

This chain uses TRBV7-2 with TRBJ2-3; D possibly corresponds to TRBD1 (5 bases). Germline CDR1 SGHTA, CDR2 FQGNSA. The CDR3 runs 14 residues. V lost 1 base and J lost 8, with 13 bases in between. The CDR3 coding sequence is TGTGCCAGCAGCTTAGGAGGCTCTCAGGGTACGCAGTATTTT. Amino acid sequence: CASSLGGSQGTQYF.

This clone was observed a handful of times. This rearrangement joins TRBV19 to TRBJ1-4; no reliable D call. CDR1 and CDR2 (germline): LNHDA, SQIVND (reference sequence). The CDR3 has 14 residues. V was shortened by 3 bases and J by 7 bases, with 12 bases between the two germline ends. CDR3 DNA sequence: TGTGCCAGTAGTATGAGGAATCTGGGTGAAAAACTGTTTTTT. This codes for CASSMRNLGEKLFF.

The V and J genes are TRBV3-1 (or the pseudogene TRBV3-2) and TRBJ1-5; D remains ambiguous. The germline CDR1 and CDR2 sequences are LGHDT and YNNKEL (reference sequence). This CDR3 spans 14 amino acids. Trimming left V 4 bases short and J 2 bases short, with 9 bases between. DNA for the CDR3: TGTGCCAGCAGCCCGGGGTTGGGCAATCAGCCCCAGCATTTT. Encoded protein: CASSPGLGNQPQHF.

The chain links TRBV24-1 to TRBJ2-2; 12 bases are a match to TRBD1. This CDR3 is built from 20 residues. J was trimmed by 1 base and V by 1 base; bases with no gene match: 9. Germline assignment: CDR1 KGHDR and CDR2 SFDVKD. The CDR3 region is CATSDFRDRGRNGNTGELFF. The DNA for the CDR3 is TGTGCCACCAGTGATTTCCGGGACAGGGGGCGAAACGGGAACACCGGGGAGCTGTTTTTT.

The chain carries TRBV9 and TRBJ2-3, with D possibly matching TRBD1 (6 bases). This CDR3 region has 14 residues. V dropped 4 bases and J dropped 6 bases, with 15 bases sitting between them. Looked up from germline, CDR1 is SGDLS and CDR2 is YYNGEE. The CDR3: CASSSSTGVDTQYF. DNA for the CDR3: TGTGCCAGCAGCTCGTCGACAGGAGTGGATACGCAGTATTTT.

The V and J genes are TRBV2 and TRBJ1-5, with D possibly being TRBD1 (6 bases). This CDR3 is 12 amino acids long. CDR1 and CDR2 from the germline V gene are SNHLY and FYNNEI. Trimming pared 3 bases from V and 6 bases from J, leaving 6 bases between. For the CDR3, the DNA is TGTGCCAGCAGTGACAGGGGTCAGCCCCAGCATTTT. Translating gives CASSDRGQPQHF.

The CDR3 DNA reads as TGTGCCAGCAGTTCCGGACAGACGAGACAAGAGACCCAGTACTTC. Translated, it gives CASSSGQTRQETQYF. The chain has TRBV28 and TRBJ2-5; TRBD1 is a possible D gene (6 bases). The CDR3 has 15 amino acids. CDR1 is MDHEN and CDR2 is SYDVKM in the germline V gene. V lost 4 bases to trimming and J lost 2 bases, with 14 bases between them.

The chain employs TRBV27 and TRBJ1-1; maybe TRBD1 (5 bases). Trimming took 3 bases from V and 1 from J, leaving 6 bases between them. The CDR3 has 13 residues. Germline CDR1 is MNHEY and CDR2 is SMNVEV (reference sequence). CDR3 DNA sequence: TGTGCCAGCAGTTTTACAGGGAACACTGAAGCTTTCTTT. Translated: CASSFTGNTEAFF.

The chain joins TRBV7-2 to TRBJ2-7; 11 nucleotides agree with TRBD1. The CDR3 is 15 amino acids. Trimming cost V 3 bases and J 3 bases; bases outside gene matches: 4. Germline values: CDR1 SGHTA, CDR2 FQGNSA. The CDR3: CASSLTGTGGYEQYF. The CDR3 DNA sequence: TGTGCCAGCAGCTTGACCGGGACAGGGGGCTACGAGCAGTACTTC. Complete variable domain (other parts from reference TRBV7-2 and TRBJ2-7): GAGVSQSPSNKVTEKGKDVELRCDPISGHTALYWYRQSLGQGLEFLIYFQGNSAPDKSGLPSDRFSAERTGGSVSTLTIQRTQQEDSAVYLCASSLTGTGGYEQYFGPGTRLTVT.

The rearrangement links TRBV10-3 to TRBJ2-1, with 8 bases identical to TRBD1. The V and J ends lost 4 bases and 4 bases, in that order; junction bases with no gene match: 6. CDR3 length equals 15 residues. CDR1 ENHRY and CDR2 SYGVKD come from the germline V gene. CDR3 DNA: TGTGCCATCAGTGGGGAAGGACAGGGTTACAATGAGCAGTTCTTC. Translating it yields CAISGEGQGYNEQFF.

The chain carries TRBV11-1 and TRBJ2-5; 10 nucleotides align to TRBD1. With 4 bases clipped from V and 5 bases from J, the junction kept 7 bases outside the gene matches. The CDR3 length is 15 residues. Germline CDR1 SGHAT, CDR2 FQDESV (reference sequence). The CDR3 sequence: CASSSTGGEGETQYF. CDR3 nucleotides: TGTGCCAGCAGCTCGACAGGGGGCGAGGGTGAGACCCAGTACTTC.

This clone showed up just once. The chain carries TRBV18 and TRBJ2-7; D uncertain. Germline V gene data show CDR1 as KGHSH and CDR2 as LQKENI. CDR3 length: 14 residues. Trimming cost V 2 bases and J 3 bases, with 11 bases left between them. The DNA of the CDR3 is TGTGCCAGCTCACCAGTTGCGGATAGCTACGAGCAGTACTTC. Protein sequence: CASSPVADSYEQYF.

CDR3 residues: CASAWASTGELFF. CDR3 in DNA: TGTGCCAGCGCTTGGGCGAGCACCGGGGAGCTGTTTTTT. The V call is TRBV27, the J call TRBJ2-2; no reliable D call. This CDR3 comprises 13 residues. Per germline, CDR1 MNHEY and CDR2 SMNVEV (reference sequence). V dropped 8 bases and J dropped 4 bases, with 11 bases sitting between them.

V usage is TRBV28 and J usage is TRBJ1-1, with D unclear. The V gene's germline CDR1 is MDHEN and CDR2 SYDVKM. The CDR3 extends over 13 amino acids. V dropped 2 bases and J dropped 9 bases, with 13 bases sitting between them. In nucleotides, the CDR3 is TGTGCCAGCAGTTTAACGGACTTAGGGCAAGCTTTCTTT. As protein: CASSLTDLGQAFF.

This clone came up many times. The chain uses TRBV28 and TRBJ1-1; 7 bases line up with TRBD1. CDR3 length equals 13 residues. J gave up 1 base and V 8 bases, and 4 bases lay outside the gene matches. Germline assignment: CDR1 MDHEN and CDR2 SYDVKM. This CDR3 reads CASLQGSNTEAFF. CDR3 nucleotides: TGTGCCAGCTTACAGGGGTCGAACACTGAAGCTTTCTTT.

This chain connects TRBV9 to TRBJ1-3; 7 bases fit TRBD1. Germline lookup yields CDR1 SGDLS and CDR2 YYNGEE. The CDR3 loop spans 15 amino acids. J lost 4 bases, V lost 0 bases, and 4 bases had no gene match. The CDR3 is CASSVDPGGGNTIYF. The CDR3 DNA reads as TGTGCCAGCAGCGTAGATCCAGGGGGAGGAAACACCATATATTTT.